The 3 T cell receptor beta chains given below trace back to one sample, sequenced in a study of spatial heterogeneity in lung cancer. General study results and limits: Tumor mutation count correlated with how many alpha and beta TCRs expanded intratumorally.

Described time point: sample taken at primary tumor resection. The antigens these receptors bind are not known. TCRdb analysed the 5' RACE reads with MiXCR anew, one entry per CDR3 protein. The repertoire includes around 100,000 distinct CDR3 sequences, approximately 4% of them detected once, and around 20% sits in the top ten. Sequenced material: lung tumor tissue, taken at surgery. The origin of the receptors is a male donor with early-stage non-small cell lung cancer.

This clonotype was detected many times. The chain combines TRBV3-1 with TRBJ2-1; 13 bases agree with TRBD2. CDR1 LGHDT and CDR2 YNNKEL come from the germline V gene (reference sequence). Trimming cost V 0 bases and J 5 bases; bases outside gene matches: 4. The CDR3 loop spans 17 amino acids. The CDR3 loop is CASSQDLGTSGNNEQFF. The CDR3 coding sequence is TGTGCCAGCAGCCAAGATCTTGGGACTAGCGGGAACAATGAGCAGTTCTTC.

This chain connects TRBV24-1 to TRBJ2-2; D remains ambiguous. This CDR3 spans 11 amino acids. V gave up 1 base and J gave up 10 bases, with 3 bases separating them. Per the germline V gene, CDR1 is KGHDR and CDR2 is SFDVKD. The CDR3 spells CATSDFEELFF. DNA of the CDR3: TGTGCCACCAGTGATTTCGAGGAGCTGTTTTTT.

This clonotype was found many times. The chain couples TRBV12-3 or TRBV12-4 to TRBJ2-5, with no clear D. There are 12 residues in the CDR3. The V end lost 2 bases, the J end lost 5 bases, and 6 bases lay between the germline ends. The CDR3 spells CASSLSRETQYF. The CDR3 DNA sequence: TGTGCCAGCAGTTTATCTCGTGAGACCCAGTACTTC.